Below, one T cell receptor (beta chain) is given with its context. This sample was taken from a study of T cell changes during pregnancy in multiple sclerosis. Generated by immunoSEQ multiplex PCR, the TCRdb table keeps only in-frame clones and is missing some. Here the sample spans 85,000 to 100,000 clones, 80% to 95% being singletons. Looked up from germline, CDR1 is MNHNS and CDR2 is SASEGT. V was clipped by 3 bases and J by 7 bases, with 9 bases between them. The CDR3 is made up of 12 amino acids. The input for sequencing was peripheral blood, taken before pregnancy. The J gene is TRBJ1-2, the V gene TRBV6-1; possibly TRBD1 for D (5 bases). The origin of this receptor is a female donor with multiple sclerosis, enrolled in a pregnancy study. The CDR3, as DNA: TGTGCCAGCAGTGAGGCAGGGCTTGGCTACACCTTC. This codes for CASSEAGLGYTF.